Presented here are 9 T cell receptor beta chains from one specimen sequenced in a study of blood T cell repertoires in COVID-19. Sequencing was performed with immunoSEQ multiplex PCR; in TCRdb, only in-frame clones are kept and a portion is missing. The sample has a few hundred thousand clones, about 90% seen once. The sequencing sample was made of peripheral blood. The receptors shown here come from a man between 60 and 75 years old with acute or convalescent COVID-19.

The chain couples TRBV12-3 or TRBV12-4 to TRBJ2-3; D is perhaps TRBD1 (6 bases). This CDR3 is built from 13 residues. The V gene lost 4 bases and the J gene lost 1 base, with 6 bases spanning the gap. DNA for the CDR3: TGTGCCAGCAGTTGGACAGGCACAGATACGCAGTATTTT. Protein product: CASSWTGTDTQYF.

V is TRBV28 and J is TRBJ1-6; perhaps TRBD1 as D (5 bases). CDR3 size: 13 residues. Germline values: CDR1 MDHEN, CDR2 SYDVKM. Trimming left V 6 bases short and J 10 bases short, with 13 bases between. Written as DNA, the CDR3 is TGTGCCAGCAGCACTGGGGCCGGATCACCCCTCCACTTT. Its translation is CASSTGAGSPLHF.

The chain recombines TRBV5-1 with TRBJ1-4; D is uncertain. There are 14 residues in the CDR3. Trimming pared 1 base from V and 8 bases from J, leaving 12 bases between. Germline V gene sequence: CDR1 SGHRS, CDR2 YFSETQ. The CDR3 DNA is TGCGCCAGCAGCTTGCCGGGGTCGGGGGAAAAACTGTTTTTT. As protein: CASSLPGSGEKLFF.

DNA of the CDR3: TGCGCCAGCAGCCAAGATGGGACAGGGGATTTCGGCTATGGCTACACCTTC. Translated: CASSQDGTGDFGYGYTF. The chain couples TRBV4-3 to TRBJ1-2; 10 positions match TRBD1. Germline CDR1 reads LGHNA; CDR2 reads YSLEER. V lost 0 bases, J lost 4 bases, and 8 bases stayed unmatched. The CDR3 sequence is 17 residues long.

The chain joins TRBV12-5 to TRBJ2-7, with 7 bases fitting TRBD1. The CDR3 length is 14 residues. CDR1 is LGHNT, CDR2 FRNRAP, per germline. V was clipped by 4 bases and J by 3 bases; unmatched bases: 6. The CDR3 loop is CASGYDRVNYEQYF. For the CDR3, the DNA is TGTGCTAGTGGTTACGACAGGGTGAACTACGAGCAGTACTTC.

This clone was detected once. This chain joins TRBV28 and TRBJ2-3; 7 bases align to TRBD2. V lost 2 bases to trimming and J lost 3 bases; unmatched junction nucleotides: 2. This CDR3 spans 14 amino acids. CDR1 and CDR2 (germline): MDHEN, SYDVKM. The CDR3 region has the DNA TGTGCCAGCAGTTTACAAGCGGGAACAGATACGCAGTATTTT. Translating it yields CASSLQAGTDTQYF.

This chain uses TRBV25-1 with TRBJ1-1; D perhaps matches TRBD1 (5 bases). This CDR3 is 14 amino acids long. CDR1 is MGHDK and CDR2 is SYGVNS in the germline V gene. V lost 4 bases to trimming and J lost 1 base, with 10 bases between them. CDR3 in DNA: TGTGCCAGCAGTGCGACAGCCACGAACACTGAAGCTTTCTTT. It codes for CASSATATNTEAFF.

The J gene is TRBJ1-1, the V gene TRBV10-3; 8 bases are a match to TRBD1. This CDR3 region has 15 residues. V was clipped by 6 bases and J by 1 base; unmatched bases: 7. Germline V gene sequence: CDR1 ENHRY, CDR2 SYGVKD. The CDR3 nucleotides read TGTGCCATCAGGGTACAGGGGGACGAGAACACTGAAGCTTTCTTT. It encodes CAIRVQGDENTEAFF.

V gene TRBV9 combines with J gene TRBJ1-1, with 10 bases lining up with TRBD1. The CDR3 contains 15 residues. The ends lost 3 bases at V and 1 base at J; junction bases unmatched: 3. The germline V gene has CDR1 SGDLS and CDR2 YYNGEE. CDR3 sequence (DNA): TGTGCCAGCAGCGAAGGGACAGGGGCGAACACTGAAGCTTTCTTT. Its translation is CASSEGTGANTEAFF.